The 9 T cell receptor beta chains presented below share a single source sample, sequenced in a study of siplizumab effects on memory and regulatory T cells. Assay used: immunoSEQ multiplex PCR; TCRdb lists only in-frame clones, some missing. The sample includes some 90,000 clones, around 89% of them seen just once. Sequenced sample: CD4+ T cells sorted from blood. These receptors were obtained from a human donor in good health.

The V and J genes are TRBV2 and TRBJ2-5, with a tentative D call TRBD2 (5 bases). V lost 7 bases, J lost 5 bases, and 14 bases lay in between. Germline assignment: CDR1 SNHLY and CDR2 FYNNEI. The CDR3 is made up of 13 amino acids. CDR3 protein: CASTLTSWETQYF. CDR3 nucleotide sequence: TGTGCCAGCACCCTTACTAGTTGGGAGACCCAGTACTTC.

The V and J genes are TRBV29-1 and TRBJ1-1; perhaps TRBD1 as D (6 bases). This CDR3 is built from 14 residues. Germline V gene data show CDR1 as SQVTM and CDR2 as ANQGSEA. Trimming took off 7 bases at V and 3 bases at J, with 18 bases between the two ends. CDR3 in DNA: TGCAGCGCCAATCCCACAGGGATGCACACTGAAGCTTTCTTT. Translated: CSANPTGMHTEAFF.

The chain uses TRBV7-2 and TRBJ1-3; D may be TRBD1 (6 bases). CDR1 is SGHTA, CDR2 FQGNSA, per germline. V was cut by 4 bases and J by 6 bases, with 16 bases left in between. The CDR3 loop spans 15 amino acids. DNA for the CDR3: TGTGCCAGCAGCTCCGGACAGTCGGACGTAAACACCATATATTTT. As protein: CASSSGQSDVNTIYF.

The J gene is TRBJ1-4, the V gene TRBV30; D is unresolved. Germline values: CDR1 GTSNPN, CDR2 SVGIG (reference sequence). CDR3 length: 13 residues. With 4 bases removed from V and 7 bases from J, the gap between germline ends came to 13 bases. The CDR3: CAWNRGTGEKLFF. For the CDR3, the DNA is TGTGCCTGGAATCGTGGCACGGGTGAAAAACTGTTTTTT.

The chain uses TRBV14 and TRBJ1-4; 7 nucleotides line up with TRBD1. Trimming cost V 1 base and J 8 bases; bases outside gene matches: 7. Germline V CDR1 and CDR2: SGHDN, FVKESK. The CDR3 is 15 residues long. The CDR3 sequence is CASSQVRQGLEKLFF. CDR3 coding DNA: TGTGCCAGCAGCCAAGTTCGACAGGGTTTGGAAAAACTGTTTTTT.

The chain joins TRBV9 to TRBJ1-4, with a tentative D call TRBD1 (6 bases). V was pared by 3 bases and J by 0 bases, with 9 bases between. The CDR3 is 15 residues long. Germline values: CDR1 SGDLS, CDR2 YYNGEE. The DNA for the CDR3 is TGTGCCAGCAGCGAAGGACAGTCAACTAATGAAAAACTGTTTTTT. As protein: CASSEGQSTNEKLFF.

V gene TRBV27 combines with J gene TRBJ1-5; 10 nucleotides line up with TRBD1. Germline V CDR1 and CDR2: MNHEY, SMNVEV (reference sequence). J was trimmed by 5 bases and V by 5 bases; bases with no gene match: 6. The CDR3 runs 15 residues. The CDR3: CASSRDRGRDQPQHF. The CDR3, as DNA: TGTGCCAGCAGTAGGGACAGGGGTCGAGATCAGCCCCAGCATTTT.

The rearrangement uses TRBV4-2 and TRBJ2-5, with TRBD2 matching 7 bases. Germline V gene lookup returns CDR1 LGHNA and CDR2 YNFKEQ. There are 16 residues in the CDR3. V shed 0 bases and J 3 bases; nucleotides not matched to a gene: 7. This CDR3 is CASSQEASGAKETQYF. The CDR3 DNA reads TGTGCCAGCAGCCAAGAGGCTAGCGGAGCCAAAGAGACCCAGTACTTC.

The chain links TRBV6-5 to TRBJ1-2; D uncertain. Trimming left V 6 bases short and J 9 bases short, with 11 bases between. Germline-derived CDR1 and CDR2 are MNHEY and SVGAGI. CDR3 length: 11 residues. CDR3 amino acids: CASRRQSSYTF. CDR3 bases: TGTGCCAGCAGGCGTCAGAGTAGCTACACCTTC.